This T cell receptor beta chain was captured in a study of cytomegalovirus exposure and HLA in healthy donors. Overall study results and limits: Testing in vitro showed three CMV-associated chains specific for CMV antigens. Researchers counted around 160 TCR beta chains as cytomegalovirus-associated.

A word on this clone: The antigen remains unidentified.

Amplification used 60 Vbeta primers and 13 Jbeta primers. Measured with immunoSEQ multiplex PCR; TCRdb has only the in-frame clones, and not every one. Of around 67,000 clones in the sample, around 74% are singletons; the top ten hold about 7.4%. Germline V gene lookup returns CDR1 SQVTM and CDR2 ANQGSEA. This CDR3 contains 12 residues. With V trimmed by 6 bases and J by 5 bases, 5 bases remained unmatched. This clonotype was sampled from a woman in her 30s in good health and CMV-seropositive. The V and J genes are TRBV29-1 and TRBJ2-5; TRBD1 matches 8 bases. Sequences were obtained from PBMCs. The DNA of the CDR3 is TGCAGCGTCGACAGGGGTTGGGAGACCCAGTACTTC. The encoded protein is CSVDRGWETQYF.